Listed below are T cell receptor beta chains from one sample, sequenced in a study of breast tumors, draining lymph nodes, adjacent tissues. TCRdb analysed the multiplex PCR reads with MiXCR anew, one entry per CDR3 protein. The sample shows under 250,000 distinct CDR3 sequences, less than 40% of them seen only once. Sequencing was done on a sample of axillary lymph node tissue. Receptors were obtained from a female donor with breast cancer. Some clones in this sample may be carry-over from other donors' samples. Each CDR3 is given with its conserved first and last residue. A D gene is named only where the DNA matches it firmly. Only part of the rows carry a size: once, few, many, or a class if the clone is expanded.

v_gene	j_gene	d_gene	abundance	CDR3nt	CDR3aa
TRBV5-1	TRBJ2-1	.	many	TGCGCCAGCAGCTTGAGGATAAGTGTGTCCTACAATGAGCAGTTCTTC	CASSLRISVSYNEQFF
TRBV6-5	TRBJ1-1	.	.	TGTGCCAGCAGTTACATCGGTGGCGGAGAAGCTTTCTTT	CASSYIGGGEAFF
TRBV5-6	TRBJ2-7	.	many	TGTGCCAGCAACCCATGGGGCTCCTACGAGCAGTACTTC	CASNPWGSYEQYF
TRBV7-2	TRBJ2-7	TRBD1	.	TGTGCCAGCAGCCTACAGGGGGCAAGGGGCACCGGGGAGCTGTACTTC	CASSLQGARGTGELYF
TRBV14	TRBJ2-3	TRBD2	.	TGTGCCAGCAGCCAAGATATAGCGGGACGCGATACGCAGTATTTT	CASSQDIAGRDTQYF
TRBV7-9	TRBJ2-1	.	.	TGTGCCACCTCAGCGGAGCAGGGGGGGGTTTACAATGAGCAGTTCTTC	CATSAEQGGVYNEQFF
TRBV5-1	TRBJ2-1	.	few	TGCGCCAGCAGCTTGGGACGCGCTAATGACCAGTTCTTC	CASSLGRANDQFF
TRBV20-1	TRBJ1-2	.	many	TGCAGTGCTAGAGGACAGGCAGAGGCTAACTATGGCTACACCTTC	CSARGQAEANYGYTF
TRBV5-1	TRBJ1-3	.	many	TGCGCCAGCAGCGATGGATCCGGAAACACCATATATTTT	CASSDGSGNTIYF
TRBV6-1	TRBJ1-2	.	many	TGTGCCAGCAGCGAAAATCACGGTAACTATGGCTACACCTTC	CASSENHGNYGYTF
TRBV6-1	TRBJ2-7	.	many	TGTGCCAGCAGTCAACCCGCCAGGCCCTACGAGCAGTACTTC	CASSQPARPYEQYF
TRBV4-1	TRBJ2-5	TRBD2	many	TGCGCCAGCAGCCAAGATAAGGCAGGGTTTAGCGGGAGTGGAGAGACCCAGTACTTC	CASSQDKAGFSGSGETQYF
TRBV6-5	TRBJ2-7	TRBD2	many	TGTGCCAGCAGTTACTCCAGCGGGATTTCCTACGAGCAGTACTTC	CASSYSSGISYEQYF
TRBV20-1	TRBJ2-2	TRBD2	.	TGCAGTGCTAGGGCTAGCGGGGGCACCGGGGAGCTGTTTTTT	CSARASGGTGELFF
TRBV12-3/TRBV12-4	TRBJ2-3	TRBD1	many	TGTGCCAGCAAGGGGGCCGCAGATACGCAGTATTTT	CASKGAADTQYF
TRBV5-5	TRBJ2-5	.	many	TGTGCCAGCAGCCAGGACTACGCCCGGGAGACCCAGTACTTC	CASSQDYARETQYF
TRBV19	TRBJ2-3	TRBD1	many	TGTGCCAGTAGTATCCCAGGGGGCAATCTTCAGTATTTT	CASSIPGGNLQYF
TRBV24-1	TRBJ2-7	.	many	TGTGCCACCAGCTTTGCCGACGAGCAGTACTTC	CATSFADEQYF
TRBV14	TRBJ2-2	.	many	TGTGCCAGCAGCCAAGCAATACACGGGGAGCTGTTTTTT	CASSQAIHGELFF
TRBV20-1	TRBJ1-2	.	once	TGCAGTGCCCGAGAACGGGGACGTTATGGCTACACCTTC	CSARERGRYGYTF
TRBV3-1	TRBJ1-2	.	many	TGTGCCAGCAGCCAAACTCGGGGCTCTGGCTACACCTTC	CASSQTRGSGYTF
TRBV20-1	TRBJ1-1	.	many	TGCAGTGCTGGGGACGGTGAAGCTTTCTTT	CSAGDGEAFF
TRBV11-2	TRBJ2-7	.	many	TGTGCCAGCAGCTTTGCGGACTACTACGAGCAGTACTTC	CASSFADYYEQYF
TRBV12-3/TRBV12-4	TRBJ2-2	TRBD2	many	TGTGCCAGCAGGGCCGGGACTAGCGGTCGAACGGGGGAGCTGTTTTTT	CASRAGTSGRTGELFF
TRBV28	TRBJ1-2	.	.	TGTGCCAGCAGTTATCCCCCTGTGGGGCCGGGCTATGGCTACACCTTC	CASSYPPVGPGYGYTF